This TCR beta chain stems from a study of cytomegalovirus exposure and HLA in healthy donors. PCR primers comprised 60 Vbeta and 13 Jbeta primers. The repertoire was sequenced with immunoSEQ multiplex PCR; TCRdb's copy has only in-frame clones and lacks some. Of some 130,000 clones listed, around three quarters are singletons. Concerning this clone: Its antigen remains unidentified.

CDR3 size: 15 residues. In germline, CDR1 is SEHNR, CDR2 FQNEAQ (reference sequence). Trimming left V 1 base short and J 4 bases short, with 13 bases between. Study observations and caveats: A later analysis, which compared TCR beta chains of equal frequency, found the HLA-associated ones more clonally expanded. Reportedly, diagnosis of cytomegalovirus status by the classifier showed high specificity and sensitivity. CMV serostatus was the only recorded immune exposure for donors.

The origin of this receptor is a male donor in good health and CMV-seronegative. The rearrangement joins TRBV7-9 to TRBJ1-2; D gene unclear. The sequenced sample consisted of PBMCs. The CDR3 nucleotides are TGTGCCAGCAGCTTAGAGTGGGCAGGATTCTATGGCTACACCTTC. Translated, it gives CASSLEWAGFYGYTF. The full variable domain, in which reference TRBV7-9 and TRBJ1-2 provide the parts outside the CDR3, is DTGVSQNPRHKITKRGQNVTFRCDPISEHNRLYWYRQTLGQGPEFLTYFQNEAQLEKSRLLSDRFSAERPKGSFSTLEIQRTEQGDSAMYLCASSLEWAGFYGYTFGSGTRLTVV.